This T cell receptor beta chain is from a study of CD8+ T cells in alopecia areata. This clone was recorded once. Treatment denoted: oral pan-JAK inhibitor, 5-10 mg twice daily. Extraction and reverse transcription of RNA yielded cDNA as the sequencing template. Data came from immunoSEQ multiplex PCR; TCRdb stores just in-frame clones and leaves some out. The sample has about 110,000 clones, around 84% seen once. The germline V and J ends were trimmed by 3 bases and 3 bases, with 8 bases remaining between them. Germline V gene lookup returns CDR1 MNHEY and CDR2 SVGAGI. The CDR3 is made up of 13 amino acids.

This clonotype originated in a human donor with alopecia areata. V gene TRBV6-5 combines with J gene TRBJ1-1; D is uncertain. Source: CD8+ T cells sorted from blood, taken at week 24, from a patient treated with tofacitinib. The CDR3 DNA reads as TGTGCCAGCAGTTATCCGGGGTACACTGAAGCTTTCTTT. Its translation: CASSYPGYTEAFF.